This passage covers 14 T cell receptor beta chains from one sample sequenced in a study of shared T cell receptors in the human thymus. Produced via immunoSEQ multiplex PCR; TCRdb's table is partial and in-frame only. This table holds 500,000 to 750,000 clones, around nine tenths found once. The same specimen was also included in a second study, on human thymus T cells.

The specimen was thymocytes. The receptors stem from a boy younger than two with a congenital heart defect.

This chain uses TRBV27 with TRBJ1-5, with D unresolved. CDR3 size: 16 residues. The V and J ends lost 0 bases and 3 bases respectively, with 12 bases between them. The germline gives CDR1 MNHEY, CDR2 SMNVEV (reference sequence). CDR3 residues: CASSLSPPGVNQPQHF. As DNA, the CDR3 is TGTGCCAGCAGTTTATCGCCCCCGGGAGTCAATCAGCCCCAGCATTTT.

The sample holds one count of this clone. This chain connects TRBV15 to TRBJ2-7; the D gene is possibly TRBD2 (6 bases). Germline lookup yields CDR1 LNHNV and CDR2 YYDKDF (reference sequence). This CDR3 comprises 17 residues. Trimming took off 0 bases at V and 1 base at J, with 16 bases between the two ends. The CDR3 coding sequence is TGTGCCACCAGCAGAGAGCGGACTAACCCACGGTCCTACGAGCAGTACTTC. It codes for CATSRERTNPRSYEQYF.

The chain links TRBV4-1 to TRBJ1-5; D unresolved. From germline, CDR1 is MGHRA and CDR2 YSYEKL. The CDR3 loop spans 14 amino acids. The V and J ends lost 4 bases and 2 bases respectively, with 9 bases between them. As DNA, the CDR3 is TGCGCCAGCAGCCTAGGGCGGGGCAATCAGCCCCAGCATTTT. It is translated as CASSLGRGNQPQHF.

The CDR3: CASSLVPGGSYEQYF. In DNA form, the CDR3 reads TGTGCCAGCAGCTTAGTTCCAGGGGGTTCCTACGAGCAGTACTTC. The chain employs TRBV11-2 and TRBJ2-7, with TRBD1 matching 7 bases. Germline CDR1 SGHAT, CDR2 FQNNGV. This CDR3 region has 15 residues. With V trimmed by 1 base and J by 1 base, 4 bases remained unmatched. The variable domain in full, completed from reference TRBV11-2 and TRBJ2-7, reads EAGVAQSPRYKIIEKRQSVAFWCNPISGHATLYWYQQILGQGPKLLIQFQNNGVVDDSQLPKDRFSAERLKGVDSTLKIQPAKLEDSAVYLCASSLVPGGSYEQYFGPGTRLTVT.

There are a few counts of this clone. The chain joins TRBV28 to TRBJ1-5, with TRBD1 as a possible D gene (5 bases). This CDR3 contains 14 residues. Germline lookup yields CDR1 MDHEN and CDR2 SYDVKM. Trimming cost V 2 bases and J 3 bases, with 8 bases left between them. CDR3 coding DNA: TGTGCCAGCAGTTTACAGGGCCACAATCAGCCCCAGCATTTT. Residues: CASSLQGHNQPQHF.

This chain joins TRBV7-6 and TRBJ1-3, with a tentative D call TRBD1 (5 bases). This CDR3 contains 14 residues. V lost 5 bases and J lost 3, with 11 bases in between. CDR1 and CDR2 (germline): SGHVS, FNYEAQ. This chain's CDR3 is CASSPRVRGNTIYF. CDR3 in DNA: TGTGCCAGCAGCCCCAGGGTCCGTGGAAACACCATATATTTT.

This clone was seen a single time. V is TRBV7-6 and J is TRBJ2-5, with 14 bases aligning to TRBD2. Germline V gives CDR1 SGHVS, CDR2 FNYEAQ. The CDR3 sequence is 17 residues long. The J segment lost 5 bases and the V segment lost 3 bases, leaving 8 bases of the junction unmatched. CDR3 loop: CASSFRTSGGSWETQYF. The CDR3, as DNA: TGTGCCAGCAGCTTTAGGACTAGCGGGGGGTCGTGGGAGACCCAGTACTTC.

This clone showed up just once. The chain carries TRBV27 and TRBJ2-3, with a weak D call TRBD2 (6 bases). Trimming shortened V by 5 bases and J by 2 bases, and 11 bases separated the two germline ends. The CDR3 is made up of 14 amino acids. Germline V gene sequence: CDR1 MNHEY, CDR2 SMNVEV (reference sequence). CDR3: CASSAWGDTDTQYF. CDR3 nucleotide sequence: TGTGCCAGCAGTGCCTGGGGGGACACAGATACGCAGTATTTT.

The genes are TRBV10-3 and TRBJ2-7; 8 nucleotides match TRBD1. V gave up 2 bases and J gave up 3 bases; unmatched junction bases: 3. The CDR3 has 14 amino acids. Germline V gene sequence: CDR1 ENHRY, CDR2 SYGVKD. The CDR3 DNA reads as TGTGCCATCAGTGAGCTAGGGACAGGCTACGAGCAGTACTTC. Translation gives CAISELGTGYEQYF.

This chain joins TRBV29-1 and TRBJ1-1, with TRBD1 identical over 11 bases. Trimming at V came to 7 bases and at J to 4 bases, leaving 14 bases not matched to a gene. The germline gives CDR1 SQVTM, CDR2 ANQGSEA. This CDR3 has 16 residues. The chain's CDR3 is CSADPGTGGEGTEAFF. Here the CDR3 DNA reads TGCAGCGCTGATCCTGGGACAGGGGGTGAGGGCACTGAAGCTTTCTTT.

This chain connects TRBV27 to TRBJ2-7; D perhaps matches TRBD2 (5 bases). The CDR3 has 13 residues. Germline V gives CDR1 MNHEY, CDR2 SMNVEV (reference sequence). With 3 bases removed from V and 4 bases from J, the gap between germline ends came to 10 bases. The CDR3 reads CASSFSEPYEQYF. CDR3 sequence (DNA): TGTGCCAGCAGTTTTAGCGAACCATACGAGCAGTACTTC.

The gene calls are TRBV29-1 and TRBJ2-3; a possible D gene is TRBD2 (5 bases). Trimming removed 5 bases from V and 5 bases from J, with 11 bases in between. Looked up from germline, CDR1 is SQVTM and CDR2 is ANQGSEA. CDR3 size: 12 residues. CDR3 bases: TGCAGCGTTATGGACGGAGGAGATACGCAGTATTTT. Translated, it gives CSVMDGGDTQYF.

The chain links TRBV11-3 to TRBJ1-4, with 10 nucleotides matching TRBD1. This CDR3 spans 18 amino acids. V lost 0 bases to trimming and J lost 7 bases; unmatched junction nucleotides: 11. In germline, CDR1 is SGHNT, CDR2 YENEEA. The CDR3 DNA is TGTGCCAGCAGCTTAGAACAGGACAGGGGGGGCGTAAGTGAAAAACTGTTTTTT. Amino acid sequence: CASSLEQDRGGVSEKLFF.

This chain uses TRBV5-6 with TRBJ2-4; the match to TRBD1 covers 9 bases. There are 14 residues in the CDR3. CDR1 and CDR2 from the germline V gene are SGHDT and YYEEEE. Trimming removed 2 bases from V and 4 bases from J; junction bases left unmatched: 1. This CDR3 is CASSFGTGKNIQYF. The CDR3, as DNA: TGTGCCAGCAGCTTCGGGACAGGGAAAAACATTCAGTACTTC.